These 7 T cell receptor beta chains were sequenced from one sample in a study of blood T cell repertoires in COVID-19. The table came from immunoSEQ multiplex PCR; TCRdb's copy has only in-frame clones and leaves some out. The sample records 90,000 to 110,000 clones, approximately 87% being singletons. The sequencing sample was made of peripheral blood. The receptor set was obtained from a woman aged 50 to 65 with acute or convalescent COVID-19.

The J gene is TRBJ2-5, the V gene TRBV5-1; maybe TRBD2 (6 bases). CDR1 is SGHRS, CDR2 YFSETQ, per germline. This CDR3 has 15 residues. V lost 4 bases and J lost 12, with 25 bases in between. The CDR3 protein is CASSPGVAGTSNEYF. The CDR3, as DNA: TGCGCCAGCAGCCCCGGTGTTGCGGGGACGTCGAATGAGTACTTC.

V and J are TRBV5-1 and TRBJ2-7; unclear D gene. V dropped 1 base and J dropped 7 bases, with 15 bases sitting between them. The CDR3 has 14 residues. The germline CDR1 and CDR2 sequences are SGHRS and YFSETQ. The CDR3: CASSLSQVGQEQYF. Written as DNA, the CDR3 is TGCGCCAGCAGCTTGAGCCAGGTGGGCCAGGAGCAGTACTTC.

J is TRBJ1-2 and V is TRBV3-1 (or the pseudogene TRBV3-2), with 11 bases that match TRBD1. Trimming took 0 bases from V and 5 from J; bases not matched to a gene: 8. The length of the CDR3 is 17 residues. The germline V gene has CDR1 LGHDT and CDR2 YNNKEL (reference sequence). The CDR3 bases are TGTGCCAGCAGCCAAGAGAATCTCGGACAGGGGGCTTATGGCTACACCTTC. Protein sequence: CASSQENLGQGAYGYTF.

The chain combines TRBV28 with TRBJ2-3; TRBD1 aligns across 7 bases. J lost 4 bases, V lost 8 bases, and 12 bases had no gene match. This CDR3 has 15 amino acids. Germline CDR1 and CDR2: MDHEN and SYDVKM. CDR3 protein: CASRTGASYPDTQYF. The CDR3 DNA reads TGTGCCAGCCGGACAGGCGCATCATACCCAGATACGCAGTATTTT.

The genes are TRBV2 and TRBJ1-5; tentatively, D is TRBD1 (6 bases). V lost 1 base and J 9 bases, leaving 16 bases between the germline ends. This CDR3 contains 15 residues. Germline V gives CDR1 SNHLY, CDR2 FYNNEI. CDR3 in amino acids: CASSEGGQGPGPQHF. For the CDR3, the DNA is TGTGCCAGCAGTGAAGGAGGTCAGGGGCCAGGGCCCCAGCATTTT.

As regards this clone: The germline gene is not matched at one end of the junction; a read error may be the cause. The chain uses TRBV7-7 and TRBJ2-5; no clear D. Per germline, CDR1 SSHAT and CDR2 FNYEAQ (reference sequence). This CDR3 region has 12 residues. The CDR3 loop reads CASSLSSGTQYF. The CDR3 DNA follows: TGTGCTAGCAGCCTTTCTTCGGGTACCCAGTACTTC.

V and J are TRBV3-1 (or the pseudogene TRBV3-2) and TRBJ1-1, with TRBD1 identical over 9 bases. V shed 6 bases and J 9 bases; nucleotides not matched to a gene: 8. The CDR3 has 13 amino acids. Germline CDR1 reads LGHDT; CDR2 reads YNNKEL (reference sequence). This CDR3 reads CASSPNRGLQAFF. CDR3 DNA: TGTGCCAGCAGTCCCAACAGGGGGCTTCAAGCTTTCTTT.